This TCR beta chain originates from a study of CXCR3-negative and CXCR3-positive naive CD8 T cells. Study observations and caveats: Diversity was high in both naive subsets and much lower in memory cells. CXCR3-expressing naive cells carried TRB CDR3s more hydrophobic than those of CXCR3-negative naive cells.

In the case of this clonotype: What it recognizes is unknown.

The germline gives CDR1 MGHDK, CDR2 SYGVNS. The length of the CDR3 is 13 residues. UMI labels and 5' RACE were used to prepare the TRB cDNA libraries. TCRdb reprocessed the 5' RACE reads and keeps a single row for each CDR3 protein, giving no DNA. The listing records over 150,000 distinct CDR3 sequences. The origin of this receptor is a human donor in good health. Some clones in this sample may be carry-over from other donors' samples. The specimen sequenced was naive CXCR3+ CD8+ T cells from blood. Noted subset: CD45RO-CCR7+CD27+CD95- naive CD8+ T cells expressing CXCR3 (TNR3+). The chain combines TRBV25-1 with TRBJ2-7. The CDR3 here is CASSGPFNYEQYF.